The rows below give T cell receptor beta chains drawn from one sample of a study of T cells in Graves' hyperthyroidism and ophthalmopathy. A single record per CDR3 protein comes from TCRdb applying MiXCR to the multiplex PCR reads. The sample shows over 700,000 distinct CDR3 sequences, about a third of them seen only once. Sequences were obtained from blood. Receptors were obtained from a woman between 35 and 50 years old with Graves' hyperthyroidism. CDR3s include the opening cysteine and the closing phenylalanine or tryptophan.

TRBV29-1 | CSGGDRANTEAFF
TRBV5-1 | CVSSLEGVDYGYTF
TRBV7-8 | CASSLAPGEMNTEAFF
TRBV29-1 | CSISSGTDEQYF
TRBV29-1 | CSVEPQGAGELFF
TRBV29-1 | CSVEQTGWNYGYTF
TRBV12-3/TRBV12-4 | CASSRPPWQVGETQYF
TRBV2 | CASGRDRGFDQPQHF
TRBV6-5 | CASSYSAGGSSNQPQHF
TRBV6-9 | CARQVSGNLPFPYGYTF
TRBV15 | CATSRGVGQPQHF